Listed here are 19 T cell receptor beta chains from one sample, sequenced in a study of blood T cell repertoires in COVID-19. Sequencing was performed with immunoSEQ multiplex PCR; in TCRdb, only in-frame clones are kept and a portion is missing. This sample carries around 260,000 clones, about 89% of them seen once, and the ten largest clones take 0.94%. The sequencing sample was made of peripheral blood. Source of these receptors: a woman between 35 and 50 years old who had recovered from COVID-19.

This clone was seen a few times. This sequence joins TRBV3-1 (or the pseudogene TRBV3-2) and TRBJ1-2; no reliable D call. Germline values: CDR1 LGHDT, CDR2 YNNKEL (reference sequence). The ends were cut back, 6 bases at V and 8 bases at J, with 16 bases in the middle. The length of the CDR3 is 13 residues. In nucleotides, the CDR3 is TGTGCCAGCAGACTCAATCCGACGGGGGGCTACACCTTC. Translation gives CASRLNPTGGYTF.

The V and J genes are TRBV12-3 or TRBV12-4 and TRBJ2-7; 9 bases align to TRBD1. V was clipped by 5 bases and J by 3 bases; unmatched bases: 2. This CDR3 is 13 amino acids long. This chain's CDR3 is CASSTGGFYEQYF. The CDR3 DNA is TGTGCCAGCAGTACAGGGGGCTTCTACGAGCAGTACTTC.

In this sample, this clone turned up once. The rearrangement links TRBV6-5 to TRBJ1-5; D may be TRBD1 (5 bases). Deletions cut 6 bases from V and 0 bases from J, with 9 bases between. Germline CDR1 and CDR2: MNHEY and SVGAGI. This CDR3 comprises 14 residues. DNA for the CDR3: TGTGCCAGCAGCCTGACAGCTAGCAATCAGCCCCAGCATTTT. Its translation: CASSLTASNQPQHF.

The chain combines TRBV11-2 with TRBJ2-1; D might be TRBD2 (6 bases). V gave up 1 base and J gave up 3 bases, with 10 bases separating them. In germline, CDR1 is SGHAT, CDR2 FQNNGV. CDR3 length: 15 amino acids. DNA of the CDR3: TGTGCCAGCAGCTTAGCGGGAGCGGGCTACAATGAGCAGTTCTTC. It encodes CASSLAGAGYNEQFF.

The chain carries TRBV10-3 and TRBJ2-7; no reliable D call. V was pared by 0 bases and J by 9 bases, with 9 bases between. Germline V gene sequence: CDR1 ENHRY, CDR2 SYGVKD. The CDR3 extends over 12 amino acids. CDR3 region: CAISESREVQYF. The CDR3 bases are TGTGCCATCAGTGAGTCACGAGAGGTGCAGTACTTC.

This clone was seen just once. The rearrangement links TRBV6-1 to TRBJ1-5; 10 bases are shared with TRBD1. V shed 3 bases and J 6 bases; nucleotides not matched to a gene: 5. Looked up from germline, CDR1 is MNHNS and CDR2 is SASEGT. The CDR3 consists of 15 residues. The CDR3, as DNA: TGTGCCAGCAGTGAGACAGGGGGCGCGTTTCAGCCCCAGCATTTT. Its protein is CASSETGGAFQPQHF.

The chain has TRBV12-3 or TRBV12-4 and TRBJ1-1; 8 bases align to TRBD1. The CDR3 runs 12 residues. The V segment lost 1 base and the J segment 9 bases; nucleotides outside the gene matches: 1. CDR3 region: CASSLGTGKAFF. The CDR3 DNA reads TGTGCCAGCAGTTTAGGGACAGGGAAAGCTTTCTTT.

J is TRBJ2-7 and V is TRBV4-1; 14 bases agree with TRBD2. In germline, CDR1 is MGHRA, CDR2 YSYEKL. Trimming at V came to 0 bases and at J to 7 bases, leaving 8 bases not matched to a gene. The CDR3 extends over 17 amino acids. CDR3 in amino acids: CASSQDLRLAGGLEQYF. As DNA, the CDR3 is TGCGCCAGCAGCCAAGATCTCCGACTAGCGGGAGGGCTTGAGCAGTACTTC.

The rearrangement links TRBV15 to TRBJ1-1; TRBD1 aligns across 11 bases. The germline gives CDR1 LNHNV, CDR2 YYDKDF (reference sequence). The CDR3 sequence is 14 residues long. Unmatched junction bases numbered 3, after V lost 4 bases and J lost 5 bases. Here the CDR3 DNA reads TGTGCCACCAGCACGGACAGGGGGCGGACTGAAGCTTTCTTT. It yields the protein CATSTDRGRTEAFF.

V and J are TRBV19 and TRBJ1-2; D remains ambiguous. Trimming took off 5 bases at V and 0 bases at J, with 16 bases between the two ends. Germline V gene lookup returns CDR1 LNHDA and CDR2 SQIVND (reference sequence). This CDR3 has 16 amino acids. The CDR3 sequence: CASSSGSGSANYGYTF. The CDR3 nucleotides read TGTGCCAGTAGTTCCGGCAGCGGAAGTGCTAACTATGGCTACACCTTC.

The genes are TRBV30 and TRBJ2-2; 8 bases align to TRBD1. The V gene's germline CDR1 is GTSNPN and CDR2 SVGIG (reference sequence). The V and J ends lost 2 bases and 0 bases, in that order; junction bases with no gene match: 8. The CDR3 has 17 residues. The DNA of the CDR3 is TGTGCCTGGAGTTTTAAGGGACAGGCCCCGAACACCGGGGAGCTGTTTTTT. Its translation is CAWSFKGQAPNTGELFF.

The CDR3 nucleotides are TGTGCCAGTAGTACGTACTTGCAATCCCTCCACTTT. Translated: CASSTYLQSLHF. This chain links TRBV19 with TRBJ1-6, with D unclear. V shed 4 bases and J shed 14 bases, with 12 bases lying between them. Germline V CDR1 and CDR2: LNHDA, SQIVND (reference sequence). CDR3 length: 12 amino acids.

This clone was seen only a few times. The chain has TRBV7-2 and TRBJ2-3, with unresolved D. This CDR3 is built from 14 residues. The germline V gene encodes CDR1 SGHTA and CDR2 FQGNSA. V was clipped by 4 bases and J by 2 bases, with 10 bases between them. The CDR3 bases are TGTGCCAGCAGCTCCGTAGCCGCCACAGATACGCAGTATTTT. It translates to CASSSVAATDTQYF.

This sequence joins TRBV6-2 or TRBV6-3 and TRBJ2-3; D not resolved. The CDR3 totals 14 residues. Germline V lookup: CDR1 MNHEY, CDR2 SVGEGT. V was trimmed by 3 bases and J by 2 bases, leaving 9 bases between them. CDR3 amino acids: CASSYSTNTDTQYF. The CDR3 DNA reads as TGTGCCAGCAGTTATTCCACAAACACAGATACGCAGTATTTT.

The gene calls are TRBV5-1 and TRBJ1-1, with D possibly matching TRBD1 (6 bases). CDR1 is SGHRS and CDR2 is YFSETQ in the germline V gene. The CDR3 covers 15 residues. Trimming removed 4 bases at V and 1 base at J, with 14 bases between. The CDR3: CASSQPMGQNTEAFF. In DNA, the CDR3 is TGCGCCAGCAGCCAACCCATGGGACAGAACACTGAAGCTTTCTTT.

The J gene is TRBJ2-2, the V gene TRBV5-1; 12 nucleotides align to TRBD1. CDR3 size: 18 residues. In germline, CDR1 is SGHRS, CDR2 YFSETQ. With V trimmed by 1 base and J by 5 bases, 9 bases remained unmatched. This CDR3 reads CASSLLGQGAQRTGELFF. The CDR3 DNA follows: TGCGCCAGCAGCTTGCTGGGACAGGGGGCGCAAAGGACCGGGGAGCTGTTTTTT.

The chain recombines TRBV18 with TRBJ2-3, with D perhaps matching TRBD2 (5 bases). V was shortened by 6 bases and J by 3 bases, with 10 bases between the two germline ends. The CDR3 is 13 amino acids. CDR1 is KGHSH, CDR2 LQKENI, per germline. The CDR3 DNA reads as TGTGCCAGCTCCCCCGGGGTTACAGATACGCAGTATTTT. This encodes CASSPGVTDTQYF.

This clone has only a few counts. Relative to the germline gene, one junction end is altered; a read error may explain this. This chain connects TRBV5-1 to TRBJ1-3; TRBD1 is a possible D gene (6 bases). CDR3 length: 16 residues. Germline V gene data show CDR1 as SGHRS and CDR2 as YFSETQ. The CDR3 DNA sequence: TGCGCCAGCAGATTGGACAGCCCTGACTCTGGAAACACCATATATTTT. Translating it yields CASRLDSPDSGNTIYF.

The rearrangement links TRBV3-1 (or the pseudogene TRBV3-2) to TRBJ2-5, with 7 bases fitting TRBD2. CDR3 size: 16 residues. Germline-derived CDR1 and CDR2 are LGHDT and YNNKEL (reference sequence). V lost 0 bases, J lost 5 bases, and 9 bases stayed unmatched. The CDR3, as DNA: TGTGCCAGCAGCCAAGATGCCGCGGGAGCAGGGGAGACCCAGTACTTC. Translating it yields CASSQDAAGAGETQYF.